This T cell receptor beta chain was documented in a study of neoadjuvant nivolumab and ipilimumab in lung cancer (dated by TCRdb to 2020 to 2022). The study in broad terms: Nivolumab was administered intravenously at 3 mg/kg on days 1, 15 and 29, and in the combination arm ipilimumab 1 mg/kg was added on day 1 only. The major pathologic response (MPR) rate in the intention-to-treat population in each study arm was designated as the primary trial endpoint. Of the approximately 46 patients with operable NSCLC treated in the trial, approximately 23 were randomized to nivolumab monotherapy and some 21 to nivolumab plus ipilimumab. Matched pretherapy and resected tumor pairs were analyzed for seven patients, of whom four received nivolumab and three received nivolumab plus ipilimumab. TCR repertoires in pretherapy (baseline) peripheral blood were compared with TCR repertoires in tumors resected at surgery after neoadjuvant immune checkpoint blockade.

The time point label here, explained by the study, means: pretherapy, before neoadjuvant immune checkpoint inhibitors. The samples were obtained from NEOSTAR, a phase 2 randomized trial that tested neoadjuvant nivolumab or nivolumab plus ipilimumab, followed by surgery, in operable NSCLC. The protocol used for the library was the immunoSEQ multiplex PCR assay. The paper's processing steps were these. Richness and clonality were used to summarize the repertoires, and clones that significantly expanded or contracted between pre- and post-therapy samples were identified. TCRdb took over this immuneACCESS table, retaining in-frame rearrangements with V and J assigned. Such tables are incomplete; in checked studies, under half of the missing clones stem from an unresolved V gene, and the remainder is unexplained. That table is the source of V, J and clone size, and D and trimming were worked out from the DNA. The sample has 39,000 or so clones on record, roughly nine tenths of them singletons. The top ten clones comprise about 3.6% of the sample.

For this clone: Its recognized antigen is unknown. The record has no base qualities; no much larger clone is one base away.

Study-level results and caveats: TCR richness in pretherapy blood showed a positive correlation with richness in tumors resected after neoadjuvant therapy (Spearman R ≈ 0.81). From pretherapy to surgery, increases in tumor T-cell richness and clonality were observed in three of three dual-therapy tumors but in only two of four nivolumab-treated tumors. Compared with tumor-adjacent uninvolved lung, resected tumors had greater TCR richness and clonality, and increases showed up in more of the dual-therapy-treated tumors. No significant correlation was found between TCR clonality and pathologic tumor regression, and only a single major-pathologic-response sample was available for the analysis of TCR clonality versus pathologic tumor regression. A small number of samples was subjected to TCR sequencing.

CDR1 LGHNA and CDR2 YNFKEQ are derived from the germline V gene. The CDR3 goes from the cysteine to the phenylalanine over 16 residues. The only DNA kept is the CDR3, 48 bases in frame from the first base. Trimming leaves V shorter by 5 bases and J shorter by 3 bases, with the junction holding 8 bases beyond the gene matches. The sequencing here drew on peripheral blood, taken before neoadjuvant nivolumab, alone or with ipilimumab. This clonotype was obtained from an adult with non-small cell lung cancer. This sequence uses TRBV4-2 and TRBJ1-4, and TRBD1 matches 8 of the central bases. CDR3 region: CASSEGQGAANEKLFF. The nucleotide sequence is TGTGCCAGCAGCGAAGGGCAGGGGGCAGCTAATGAAAAACTGTTTTTT.